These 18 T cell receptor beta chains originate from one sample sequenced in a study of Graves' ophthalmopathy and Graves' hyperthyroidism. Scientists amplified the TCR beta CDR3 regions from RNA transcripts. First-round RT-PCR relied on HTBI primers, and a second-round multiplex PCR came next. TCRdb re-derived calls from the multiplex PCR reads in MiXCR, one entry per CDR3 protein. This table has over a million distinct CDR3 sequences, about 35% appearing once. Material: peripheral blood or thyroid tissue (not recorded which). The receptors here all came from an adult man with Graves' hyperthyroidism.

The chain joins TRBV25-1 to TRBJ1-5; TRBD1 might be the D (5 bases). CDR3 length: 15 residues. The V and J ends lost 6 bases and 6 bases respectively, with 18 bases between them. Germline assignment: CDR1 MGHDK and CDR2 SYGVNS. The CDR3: CASSCYRRASQPQHF. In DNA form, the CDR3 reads TGTGCCAGCAGCTGCTACAGGCGGGCCTCTCAGCCCCAGCATTTT.

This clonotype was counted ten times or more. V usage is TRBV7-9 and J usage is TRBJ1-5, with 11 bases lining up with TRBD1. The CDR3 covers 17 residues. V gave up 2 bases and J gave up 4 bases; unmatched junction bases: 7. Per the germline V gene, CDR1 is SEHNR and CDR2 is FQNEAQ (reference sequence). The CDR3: CASSLYGGQGENQPQHF. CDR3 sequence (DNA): TGTGCCAGCAGCTTATATGGGGGACAGGGGGAAAATCAGCCCCAGCATTTT.

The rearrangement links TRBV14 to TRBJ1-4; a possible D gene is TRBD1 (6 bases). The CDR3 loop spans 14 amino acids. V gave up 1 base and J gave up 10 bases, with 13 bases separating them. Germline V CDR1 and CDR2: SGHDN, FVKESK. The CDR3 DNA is TGTGCCAGCAGCCAAGGACCAGGGGCGGGAAAACTGTTTTTT. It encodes CASSQGPGAGKLFF.

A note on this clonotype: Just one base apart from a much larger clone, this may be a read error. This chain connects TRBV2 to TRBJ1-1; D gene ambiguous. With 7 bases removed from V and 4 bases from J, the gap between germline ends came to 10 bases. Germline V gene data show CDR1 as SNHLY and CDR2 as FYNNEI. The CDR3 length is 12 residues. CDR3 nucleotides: TGTGCCAGCATTTTGACAATCACTGAAGCTTTCTTT. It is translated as CASILTITEAFF.

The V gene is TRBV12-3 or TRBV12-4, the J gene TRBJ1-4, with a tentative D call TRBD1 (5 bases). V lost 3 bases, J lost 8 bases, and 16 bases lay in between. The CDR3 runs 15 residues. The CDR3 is CASSFTGGAKEKLFF. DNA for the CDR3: TGTGCCAGCAGTTTCACCGGTGGGGCGAAAGAAAAACTGTTTTTT.

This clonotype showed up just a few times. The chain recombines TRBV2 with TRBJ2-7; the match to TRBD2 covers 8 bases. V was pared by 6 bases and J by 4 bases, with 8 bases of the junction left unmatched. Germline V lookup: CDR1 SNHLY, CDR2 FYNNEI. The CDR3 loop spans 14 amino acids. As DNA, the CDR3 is TGTGCCAGCAGCCGGACTAGCCCCTCTTACGAGCAGTACTTC. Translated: CASSRTSPSYEQYF. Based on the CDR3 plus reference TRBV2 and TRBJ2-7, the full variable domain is EPEVTQTPSHQVTQMGQEVILRCVPISNHLYFYWYRQILGQKVEFLVSFYNNEISEKSEIFDDQFSVERPDGSNFTLKIRSTKLEDSAMYFCASSRTSPSYEQYFGPGTRLTVT.

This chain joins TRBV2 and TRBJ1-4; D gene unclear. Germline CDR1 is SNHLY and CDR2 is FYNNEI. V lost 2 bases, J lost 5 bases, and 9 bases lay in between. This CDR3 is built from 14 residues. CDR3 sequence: CASSENGRNEKLFF. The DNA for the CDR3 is TGTGCCAGCAGTGAAAACGGGAGGAATGAAAAACTGTTTTTT.

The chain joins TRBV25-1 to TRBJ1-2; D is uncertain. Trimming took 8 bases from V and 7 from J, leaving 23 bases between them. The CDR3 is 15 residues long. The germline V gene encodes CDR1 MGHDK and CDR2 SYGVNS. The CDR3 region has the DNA TGTGCCAGCTCAACGACCTTGGGCGAATCTATTGGCTACACCTTC. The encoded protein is CASSTTLGESIGYTF.

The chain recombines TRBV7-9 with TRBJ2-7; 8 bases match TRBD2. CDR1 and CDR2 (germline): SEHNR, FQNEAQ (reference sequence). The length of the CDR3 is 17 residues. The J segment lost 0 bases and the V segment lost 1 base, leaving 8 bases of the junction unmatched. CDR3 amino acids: CASSLGNLAGASYEQYF. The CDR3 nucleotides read TGTGCCAGCAGCTTAGGCAATCTAGCGGGCGCCTCCTACGAGCAGTACTTC. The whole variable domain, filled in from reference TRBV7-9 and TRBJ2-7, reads DTGVSQNPRHKITKRGQNVTFRCDPISEHNRLYWYRQTLGQGPEFLTYFQNEAQLEKSRLLSDRFSAERPKGSFSTLEIQRTEQGDSAMYLCASSLGNLAGASYEQYFGPGTRLTVT.

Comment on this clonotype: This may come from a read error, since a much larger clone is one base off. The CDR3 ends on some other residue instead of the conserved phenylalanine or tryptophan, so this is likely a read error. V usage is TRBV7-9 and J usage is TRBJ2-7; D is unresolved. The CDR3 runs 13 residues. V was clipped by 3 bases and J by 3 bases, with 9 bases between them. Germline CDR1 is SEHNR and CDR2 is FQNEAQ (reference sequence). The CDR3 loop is CASSFIPNYEQYL. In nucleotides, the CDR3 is TGTGCCAGCAGCTTTATACCGAACTACGAGCAGTACCTC.

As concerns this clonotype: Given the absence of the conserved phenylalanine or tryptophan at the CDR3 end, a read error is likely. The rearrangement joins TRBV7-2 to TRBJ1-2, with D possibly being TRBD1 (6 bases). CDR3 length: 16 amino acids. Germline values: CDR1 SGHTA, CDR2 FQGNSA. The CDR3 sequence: CASSLRRGGRDYGYTL. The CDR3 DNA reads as TGCGCCAGCAGCTTAAGACGGGGGGGGCGCGACTATGGCTACACCCTC.

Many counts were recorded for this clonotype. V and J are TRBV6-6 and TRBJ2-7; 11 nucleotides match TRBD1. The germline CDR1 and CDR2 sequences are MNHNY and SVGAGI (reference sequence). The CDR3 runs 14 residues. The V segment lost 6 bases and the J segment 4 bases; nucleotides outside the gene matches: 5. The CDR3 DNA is TGTGCCAGCAGGCCCGGGACAGGGGGGTACGAGCAGTACTTC. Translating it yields CASRPGTGGYEQYF.

CDR3 amino acids: CASSFPAGTNTEAFF. Written as DNA, the CDR3 is TGTGCCAGCAGTTTCCCAGCAGGGACGAACACTGAAGCTTTCTTT. The rearrangement uses TRBV9 and TRBJ1-1; tentative D call: TRBD1 (5 bases). Trimming pared 5 bases from V and 1 base from J, leaving 15 bases between. CDR3 length equals 15 residues. The germline gives CDR1 SGDLS, CDR2 YYNGEE.

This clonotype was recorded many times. CDR3: CASSEAGGQISGNTIYF. DNA for the CDR3: TGTGCCAGCAGCGAAGCCGGCGGACAGATCTCTGGAAACACCATATATTTT. The chain has TRBV13 and TRBJ1-3; D perhaps matches TRBD1 (6 bases). V dropped 5 bases and J dropped 0 bases, with 17 bases sitting between them. The CDR3 covers 17 residues. Germline V gene sequence: CDR1 PRHDT, CDR2 FYEKMQ (reference sequence).

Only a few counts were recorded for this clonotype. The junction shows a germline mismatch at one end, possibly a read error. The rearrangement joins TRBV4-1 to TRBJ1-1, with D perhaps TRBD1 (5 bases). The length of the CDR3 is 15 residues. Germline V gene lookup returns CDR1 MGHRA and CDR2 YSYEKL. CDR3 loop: CPSSQERGSRTEAFF. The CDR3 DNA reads TGCCCCAGCAGCCAAGAACGGGGCTCCCGCACTGAAGCTTTCTTT.

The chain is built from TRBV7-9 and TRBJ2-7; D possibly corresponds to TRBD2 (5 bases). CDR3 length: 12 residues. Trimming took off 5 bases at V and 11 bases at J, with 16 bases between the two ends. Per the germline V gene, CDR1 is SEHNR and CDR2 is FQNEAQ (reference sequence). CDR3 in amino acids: CASSPPVEEEYF. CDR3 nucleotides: TGTGCCAGCAGCCCACCCGTAGAGGAGGAGTACTTC.

CDR3 DNA: TGTGCCAGCACCTTCCAGGGGGCGGGGGAGCAGTACTTC. Its protein is CASTFQGAGEQYF. This chain joins TRBV7-8 and TRBJ2-7; 8 positions agree with TRBD1. V shed 7 bases and J 7 bases; nucleotides not matched to a gene: 9. The length of the CDR3 is 13 residues. Germline lookup yields CDR1 SGHVS and CDR2 FQNEAQ.

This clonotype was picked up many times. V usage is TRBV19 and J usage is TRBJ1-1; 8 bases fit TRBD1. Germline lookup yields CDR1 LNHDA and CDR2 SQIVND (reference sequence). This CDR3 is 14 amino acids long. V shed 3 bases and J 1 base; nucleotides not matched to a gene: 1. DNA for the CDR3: TGTGCCAGTAGTATGGGACAGGCGAACACTGAAGCTTTCTTT. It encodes CASSMGQANTEAFF.